What follows is one TCR beta chain and its context. What it binds is not known. The germline V gene encodes CDR1 MNHEY and CDR2 SVGAGI. The V end was cut by 4 bases, the J end by 2 bases, with 9 bases between. The CDR3 contains 15 residues. This sample is drawn from a study of OX40 agonist ivuxolimab in advanced cancers. Study-level information: Head and neck, renal cell, melanoma or hepatocellular carcinoma were the cancers that dose-escalation patients had.

Study-wide points: A proportion of nonresponders additionally exhibited low normalized T-cell clonal expansion. Patients with a partial response at 0.1-3.0 mg/kg had among the lowest clonal expansion.

Clones were sequenced by immunoSEQ multiplex PCR, and TCRdb holds only the in-frame ones, with some missing. In the table there are around 69,000 clones, roughly nine tenths of which are singletons. The chain uses TRBV6-5 and TRBJ2-6; D is ambiguous. This TCR derives from an adult with an advanced solid tumor such as melanoma, head and neck, liver or kidney cancer. The sample in question was CD4+ or CD8+ T cells sorted from blood, obtained in a trial of the OX40 agonist ivuxolimab. CDR3 in amino acids: CASSSEMTGANVLTF. The CDR3 DNA sequence: TGTGCCAGCAGTTCCGAAATGACTGGGGCCAACGTCCTGACTTTC.